One and the same sample provided the 15 T cell receptor beta chains below, sequenced in a study of graft-versus-host responses after intestinal transplantation. No cognate antigen is known for these TCRs. Profiled with immunoSEQ multiplex PCR; TCRdb holds only in-frame clones, not every one. The repertoire consists of fewer than 85,000 clones, with 84% occurring once and the leading ten covering 0.39%. Material: unstimulated CD4+ T cells sorted from spleen or lymph node cells, obtained before transplant. All receptors derive from a human donor who was the organ donor for an intestinal transplant.

The chain employs TRBV28 and TRBJ2-7, with TRBD2 matching over 7 bases. Germline loops: CDR1 MDHEN, CDR2 SYDVKM. The CDR3 is 16 residues long. V gave up 4 bases and J gave up 0 bases; unmatched junction bases: 9. The CDR3 sequence is CASSWGGAGRSYEQYV. In nucleotides, the CDR3 is TGTGCCAGCAGTTGGGGGGGAGCGGGTCGCTCCTACGAGCAGTACGTC.

The gene calls are TRBV6-1 and TRBJ2-5; 10 bases match TRBD2. Trimming took 5 bases from V and 2 from J; bases not matched to a gene: 5. This CDR3 contains 15 residues. Germline V lookup: CDR1 MNHNS, CDR2 SASEGT. CDR3 protein: CASSSGGAGQETQYF. The CDR3 coding sequence is TGTGCCAGCAGTAGCGGGGGGGCCGGGCAAGAGACCCAGTACTTC.

The V gene is TRBV9, the J gene TRBJ2-1; D is undetermined. Germline V lookup: CDR1 SGDLS, CDR2 YYNGEE. With 3 bases removed from V and 0 bases from J, the gap between germline ends came to 16 bases. There are 17 residues in the CDR3. As DNA, the CDR3 is TGTGCCAGCAGCGCCCACCCTAGGAGAAGCTCCTACAATGAGCAGTTCTTC. It is translated as CASSAHPRRSSYNEQFF. Filled out from reference TRBV9 and TRBJ2-1, the complete variable domain reads DSGVTQTPKHLITATGQRVTLRCSPRSGDLSVYWYQQSLDQGLQFLIQYYNGEERAKGNILERFSAQQFPDLHSELNLSSLELGDSALYFCASSAHPRRSSYNEQFFGPGTRLTVL.

The chain combines TRBV15 with TRBJ2-2; no clear D. The germline CDR1 and CDR2 sequences are LNHNV and YYDKDF (reference sequence). V lost 0 bases and J lost 4, with 6 bases in between. The CDR3 runs to 14 residues. DNA for the CDR3: TGTGCCACCAGCAGAGATTCCTCCACCGGGGAGCTGTTTTTT. Protein product: CATSRDSSTGELFF. The complete variable domain, with remaining parts taken from reference TRBV15 and TRBJ2-2, reads DAMVIQNPRYQVTQFGKPVTLSCSQTLNHNVMYWYQQKSSQAPKLLFHYYDKDFNNEADTPDNFQSRRPNTSFCFLDIRSPGLGDTAMYLCATSRDSSTGELFFGEGSRLTVL.

The rearrangement joins TRBV7-3 to TRBJ2-5; D perhaps matches TRBD2 (5 bases). The CDR3 is 13 amino acids. The germline gives CDR1 SGHTA, CDR2 FQGTGA. V gave up 5 bases and J gave up 2 bases, with 9 bases separating them. CDR3 loop: CASSVGVQETQYF. DNA of the CDR3: TGTGCCAGCAGCGTCGGGGTACAAGAGACCCAGTACTTC.

The CDR3 protein is CASSLERNTEAFF. CDR3 DNA sequence: TGTGCCAGCAGCTTAGAGAGGAACACTGAAGCTTTCTTT. The chain combines TRBV7-2 with TRBJ1-1, with D hard to call. Looked up from germline, CDR1 is SGHTA and CDR2 is FQGNSA. Between the trimmed V and J ends, which lost 1 base and 1 base, there was a span of 4 bases. The CDR3 covers 13 residues.

The gene calls are TRBV28 and TRBJ1-1; 8 bases map to TRBD1. The CDR3 runs to 15 residues. Unmatched junction bases numbered 6, after V lost 5 bases and J lost 1 base. Per germline, CDR1 MDHEN and CDR2 SYDVKM. CDR3: CASSLGTGRNTEAFF. In DNA, the CDR3 is TGTGCCAGCAGTCTAGGGACAGGTAGGAACACTGAAGCTTTCTTT.

V usage is TRBV5-1 and J usage is TRBJ2-5; 13 positions match TRBD2. V trimming: 2 bases; J trimming: 4 bases; junction bases outside the gene matches: 11. Germline V lookup: CDR1 SGHRS, CDR2 YFSETQ. The CDR3 contains 18 residues. Here the CDR3 reads CASSFRLAGGNTRETQYF. The CDR3 DNA reads TGCGCCAGCAGCTTTCGACTAGCGGGGGGTAACACCCGAGAGACCCAGTACTTC.

This chain joins TRBV7-9 and TRBJ1-3; 8 nucleotides align to TRBD1. The CDR3 has 16 amino acids. Germline V lookup: CDR1 SEHNR, CDR2 FQNEAQ (reference sequence). V shed 5 bases and J 0 bases; nucleotides not matched to a gene: 6. CDR3 amino acids: CASSQDRGPSGNTIYF. CDR3 bases: TGTGCCAGCAGCCAAGACAGGGGTCCCTCTGGAAACACCATATATTTT. The whole variable domain, remainder taken from reference TRBV7-9 and TRBJ1-3, is DTGVSQNPRHKITKRGQNVTFRCDPISEHNRLYWYRQTLGQGPEFLTYFQNEAQLEKSRLLSDRFSAERPKGSFSTLEIQRTEQGDSAMYLCASSQDRGPSGNTIYFGEGSWLTVV.

The chain carries TRBV19 and TRBJ1-5; the match to TRBD1 covers 9 bases. After removal of 6 bases from V and 7 bases from J, the junction contained 10 bases not matched to a gene. Germline-derived CDR1 and CDR2 are LNHDA and SQIVND (reference sequence). The CDR3 consists of 15 residues. CDR3 residues: CASRYAGTGRQPQHF. CDR3 in DNA: TGTGCCAGTAGGTACGCCGGGACAGGGAGACAGCCCCAGCATTTT.

The CDR3 loop is CSVEVLSNEQFF. CDR3 coding DNA: TGCAGCGTTGAAGTCCTGTCCAATGAGCAGTTCTTC. The chain links TRBV29-1 to TRBJ2-1, with D uncertain. Germline CDR1 and CDR2: SQVTM and ANQGSEA. With 1 base removed from V and 6 bases from J, the gap between germline ends came to 7 bases. There are 12 residues in the CDR3.

The rearrangement links TRBV12-5 to TRBJ2-7; weak D call: TRBD2 (6 bases). The germline CDR1 and CDR2 sequences are LGHNT and FRNRAP. The CDR3 is made up of 20 amino acids. The V and J ends lost 9 bases and 3 bases respectively, with 36 bases between them. The CDR3 loop is CASLARIIARDSCSIYEQYV. The CDR3 DNA is TGTGCTAGCTTGGCCCGGATTATCGCCCGGGACTCCTGTTCCATCTACGAGCAGTACGTC.

The chain carries TRBV28 and TRBJ1-2, with 11 bases matching TRBD1. This CDR3 region has 14 residues. Germline lookup yields CDR1 MDHEN and CDR2 SYDVKM. V trimming: 8 bases; J trimming: 4 bases; junction bases outside the gene matches: 6. This CDR3 is CASSGTGGAYGYTF. The CDR3 DNA sequence: TGTGCCAGCTCCGGGACAGGGGGGGCCTATGGCTACACCTTC.

The rearrangement joins TRBV7-9 to TRBJ2-2, with 7 bases matching TRBD1. J was trimmed by 2 bases and V by 1 base; bases with no gene match: 7. Germline assignment: CDR1 SEHNR and CDR2 FQNEAQ (reference sequence). CDR3 length: 17 residues. The CDR3, as DNA: TGTGCCAGCAGCTTAGGAGGGGGCCGAACTAACACCGGGGAGCTGTTTTTT. Translation: CASSLGGGRTNTGELFF.

This clone was counted a single time. The CDR3: CASSLDQNYGYTF. CDR3 sequence (DNA): TGTGCCAGCAGCTTAGATCAGAACTATGGCTACACCTTC. The chain has TRBV7-9 and TRBJ1-2, with D unclear. This CDR3 spans 13 amino acids. Trimming stripped 1 base from V and 2 bases from J, with 5 bases between. The germline gives CDR1 SEHNR, CDR2 FQNEAQ (reference sequence).